These 18 T cell receptor beta chains were sequenced from one sample in a study of blood T cells in healthy people across ages. The authors ran a second PCR of about 6 to 12 cycles using a sample-barcoded 5' primer and a J-beta primer mix. TCRdb re-derived calls from the 5' RACE reads in MiXCR, one entry per CDR3 protein. The sample shows 1.5 million to 2 million distinct CDR3 sequences, roughly 50% of them seen only once. Sequencing input: blood. These receptors came from a woman aged 40 to 50 in good health.

The chain has TRBV13 and TRBJ2-7, with 9 bases aligning to TRBD1. CDR1 PRHDT and CDR2 FYEKMQ come from the germline V gene (reference sequence). Trimming took 4 bases from V and 6 from J; bases not matched to a gene: 10. CDR3 size: 15 residues. The chain's CDR3 is CASSSDRGAFAEQYF. As DNA, the CDR3 is TGTGCCAGCAGCTCAGACAGGGGGGCTTTTGCCGAGCAGTACTTC. The full variable domain, rest sourced from reference TRBV13 and TRBJ2-7, is AAGVIQSPRHLIKEKRETATLKCYPIPRHDTVYWYQQGPGQDPQFLISFYEKMQSDKGSIPDRFSAQQFSDYHSELNMSSLELGDSALYFCASSSDRGAFAEQYFGPGTRLTVT.

This clonotype was detected a few times. The chain uses TRBV12-3 or TRBV12-4 and TRBJ2-3; 10 bases align to TRBD1. The CDR3 totals 17 residues. V gave up 6 bases and J gave up 4 bases; unmatched junction bases: 13. CDR3 DNA: TGTGCCAGCAGGCGGGACAGGGGACTCCATCTCCCAGATACGCAGTATTTT. It is translated as CASRRDRGLHLPDTQYF.

This clonotype showed up just once. This sequence joins TRBV6-6 and TRBJ2-7; D may correspond to TRBD1 or TRBD2 (5 bases each). CDR3 length equals 14 residues. The germline V and J ends were trimmed by 10 bases and 3 bases, with 19 bases remaining between them. Germline V gene data show CDR1 as MNHNY and CDR2 as SVGAGI (reference sequence). CDR3 bases: TGTGCCACTCAACGGGGCGGTGGAGGCTACGAGCAGTACTTC. Its translation: CATQRGGGGYEQYF.

This clonotype was seen a handful of times. The V and J genes are TRBV5-1 and TRBJ2-4; TRBD2 aligns across 12 bases. J gave up 7 bases and V 5 bases, and 7 bases lay outside the gene matches. The CDR3 has 15 residues. Germline V gene sequence: CDR1 SGHRS, CDR2 YFSETQ. CDR3 in amino acids: CASSEASGGENIQYF. In nucleotides, the CDR3 is TGCGCCAGCAGTGAGGCTAGCGGGGGGGAGAACATTCAGTACTTC.

This sequence joins TRBV15 and TRBJ2-5; 9 nucleotides agree with TRBD2. Per the germline V gene, CDR1 is LNHNV and CDR2 is YYDKDF (reference sequence). With V trimmed by 0 bases and J by 2 bases, 7 bases remained unmatched. This CDR3 region has 17 residues. The CDR3 DNA reads TGTGCCACCAGCAGAGATTCGGGCGGGGGGGCTCAAGAGACCCAGTACTTC. As protein: CATSRDSGGGAQETQYF.

The V and J genes are TRBV4-3 and TRBJ2-3; TRBD2 agrees at 10 bases. The germline CDR1 and CDR2 sequences are LGHNA and YSLEER. The CDR3 is made up of 16 amino acids. V was pared by 1 base and J by 1 base, with 2 bases of the junction left unmatched. The CDR3 sequence: CASSQVLAGGTDTQYF. The CDR3 DNA reads TGCGCCAGCAGCCAAGTCCTAGCGGGGGGCACAGATACGCAGTATTTT.

The chain has TRBV7-9 and TRBJ2-7; D is perhaps TRBD1 (5 bases). The CDR3 loop spans 15 amino acids. V was shortened by 5 bases and J by 2 bases, with 16 bases between the two germline ends. Germline V gene data show CDR1 as SEHNR and CDR2 as FQNEAQ (reference sequence). The CDR3 reads CASSTRAGLAYEQYF. Written as DNA, the CDR3 is TGTGCCAGCAGCACCAGGGCAGGCTTAGCCTACGAGCAGTACTTC.

This clonotype showed up many times. The rearrangement uses TRBV7-2 and TRBJ2-7; TRBD2 might be the D (5 bases). CDR1 and CDR2 from the germline V gene are SGHTA and FQGNSA. Trimming removed 5 bases from V and 1 base from J, with 12 bases in between. The CDR3 covers 14 residues. CDR3 region: CASSPGRVSYEQYF. CDR3 nucleotides: TGTGCCAGCAGCCCCGGGCGGGTTTCCTACGAGCAGTACTTC.

V gene TRBV20-1 combines with J gene TRBJ1-2; D not resolved. Trimming removed 8 bases from V and 10 bases from J, with 8 bases in between. CDR1 and CDR2 from the germline V gene are DFQATT and SNEGSKA (reference sequence). The CDR3 loop spans 8 amino acids. The CDR3 DNA reads TGCAGTTCGTTAGACTACACCTTC. Encoded protein: CSSLDYTF.

Notes on this clonotype: One junction end disagrees with the germline gene, perhaps due to a read error. The chain couples TRBV7-7 to TRBJ2-4, with a weak D call TRBD1 (5 bases). The J call may not be correct, given that the DNA end is closer to TRBJ2-7. The CDR3 covers 18 residues. From germline, CDR1 is SSHAT and CDR2 FNYEAQ (reference sequence). As DNA, the CDR3 is TGTGCTAGCAGCTTTCGCCCCATCGACAGACTTGAATGCAACGAGCAGTACTTC. Amino acids: CASSFRPIDRLECNEQYF.

The J gene is TRBJ1-6, the V gene TRBV4-3, with 7 bases fitting TRBD1. Per the germline V gene, CDR1 is LGHNA and CDR2 is YSLEER. This CDR3 comprises 14 residues. With V trimmed by 2 bases and J by 8 bases, 3 bases remained unmatched. The CDR3 here is CASSQPGGDSPLHF. DNA for the CDR3: TGCGCCAGCAGCCAACCAGGGGGGGATTCACCCCTCCACTTT.

The CDR3 nucleotides read TGTGCCAGCAGTTTTTTGGGGATAGCCATTCAGTACTTC. Its translation is CASSFLGIAIQYF. The rearrangement joins TRBV28 to TRBJ2-4; D gene uncertain. CDR1 is MDHEN, CDR2 SYDVKM, per germline. This CDR3 spans 13 amino acids. V was pared by 3 bases and J by 9 bases, with 12 bases between.

On this clonotype: Germline is not matched at one junction end, which may reflect a read error. The rearrangement joins TRBV5-1 to TRBJ2-1; D ambiguous. CDR1 and CDR2 from the germline V gene are SGHRS and YFSETQ. The CDR3 has 13 residues. CDR3 residues: CASSIPKSGERFF. For the CDR3, the DNA is TGCGCCAGCAGCATCCCTAAGAGTGGTGAGCGGTTCTTC.

The chain links TRBV21-1 to TRBJ2-1; the DNA was not used to check the table's D call, TRBD2. TRBV21-1 is a recognized pseudogene. The CDR3 is 14 residues long. The CDR3 is CASTRTGPDNEQFF. As DNA, the CDR3 is TGTGCCAGCACCCGGACTGGCCCTGACAATGAGCAGTTCTTC.

This clonotype was counted a few times. The J gene is TRBJ2-6, the V gene TRBV4-1, with unresolved D. Trimming stripped 4 bases from V and 0 bases from J, with 10 bases between. The CDR3 is made up of 16 amino acids. Germline V gives CDR1 MGHRA, CDR2 YSYEKL. The CDR3 sequence is CASSPLSYSGANVLTF. In DNA, the CDR3 is TGCGCCAGCAGCCCCCTTAGTTACTCTGGGGCCAACGTCCTGACTTTC.

This clonotype has a single count. The genes are TRBV4-2 and TRBJ1-2, with a tentative D call TRBD1 (5 bases). Germline lookup yields CDR1 LGHNA and CDR2 YNFKEQ. The CDR3 extends over 16 amino acids. The ends were cut back, 0 bases at V and 6 bases at J, with 17 bases in the middle. CDR3 nucleotides: TGTGCCAGCAGCCAAGAAAGGGACGGTCCCCCCGATGGCTACACCTTC. Amino acids: CASSQERDGPPDGYTF.

The chain is built from TRBV27 and TRBJ1-2, with TRBD1 matching over 8 bases. The length of the CDR3 is 14 residues. V shed 3 bases and J 8 bases; nucleotides not matched to a gene: 8. The germline V gene has CDR1 MNHEY and CDR2 SMNVEV (reference sequence). Written as DNA, the CDR3 is TGTGCCAGCAGTTTTGGGACAGGCGCCAGGGGCTACACCTTC. Its translation is CASSFGTGARGYTF.

This clonotype turned up a few times. The rearrangement links TRBV6-5 to TRBJ2-3; 8 bases are shared with TRBD2. CDR3 size: 15 residues. From germline, CDR1 is MNHEY and CDR2 SVGAGI. Losses at the gene ends were 7 bases for V and 1 base for J; bases not matched to a gene: 7. The CDR3 sequence: CASTNQRGRTDTQYF. CDR3 DNA: TGTGCCAGCACCAACCAGCGGGGGCGCACAGATACGCAGTATTTT.